This T cell receptor beta chain was found in a study of T-cell memory formation after mild COVID-19. Across the whole study: TCR clusters were mostly confined to one donor each. Study-wide findings and caveats: Pre-infection memory contained some responding clones, which suggested that cross-reactive memory had joined.

This clonotype was counted ten times or more. The antigen remains unidentified. One entry per CDR3 protein, called by TCRdb with MiXCR from the 5' RACE reads. The data show under 200,000 distinct CDR3 sequences, under 14% seen once. This clonotype originated in a man between 18 and 29 years old who had mild COVID-19 (a few samples of this study predate the infection). Cell type and time point are not known. The sample comprised PBMCs or a T cell subset sorted from them (not recorded which).

The CDR3: CSALTSTDTQYF. CDR3 DNA sequence: TGCAGTGCTCTTACTTCCACAGATACGCAGTATTTT. The J gene is TRBJ2-3, the V gene TRBV20-1; D remains unclear. The germline V gene has CDR1 DFQATT and CDR2 SNEGSKA (reference sequence). This CDR3 contains 12 residues. V lost 5 bases to trimming and J lost 2 bases, with 8 bases between them.